This paragraph reports one TCR beta chain. What it recognizes is unknown. This entry is derived from a study of a mutant IDH1 vaccine in newly diagnosed glioma. Whole-study context: In weeks 1, 3, 5, 7, 11, 15, 19 and 23, patients were immunized, eight times in all. Patients got their first vaccination 4-6 weeks after radiotherapy alone, or with temozolomide cycles.

Libraries were prepared by immunoSEQ multiplex PCR; TCRdb keeps only in-frame clonotypes and omits some of them. The sample consists of around 9,800 clones, around 88% of them appearing once. Noted time point: week 23, last vaccination. Every vaccination contained 300 ug of the mutant IDH1 20-mer peptide and was paired with topical imiquimod. Sequences were derived from PBMCs, sampled from a glioma patient whose treatment included an IDH1 peptide vaccine. The clonotype originates from a woman aged 40 to 55 with glioma. Some clones in this sample may be carry-over from other donors' samples.

The CDR3 sequence is CASSEEIAGGGEQFF. The CDR3 DNA reads TGTGCCAGCAGCGAGGAGATAGCGGGAGGTGGTGAGCAGTTCTTC. This rearrangement joins TRBV9 to TRBJ2-1, with 10 bases aligning to TRBD2. CDR1 is SGDLS and CDR2 is YYNGEE in the germline V gene. Losses at the gene ends were 3 bases for V and 9 bases for J; bases not matched to a gene: 9. The CDR3 spans 15 residues.